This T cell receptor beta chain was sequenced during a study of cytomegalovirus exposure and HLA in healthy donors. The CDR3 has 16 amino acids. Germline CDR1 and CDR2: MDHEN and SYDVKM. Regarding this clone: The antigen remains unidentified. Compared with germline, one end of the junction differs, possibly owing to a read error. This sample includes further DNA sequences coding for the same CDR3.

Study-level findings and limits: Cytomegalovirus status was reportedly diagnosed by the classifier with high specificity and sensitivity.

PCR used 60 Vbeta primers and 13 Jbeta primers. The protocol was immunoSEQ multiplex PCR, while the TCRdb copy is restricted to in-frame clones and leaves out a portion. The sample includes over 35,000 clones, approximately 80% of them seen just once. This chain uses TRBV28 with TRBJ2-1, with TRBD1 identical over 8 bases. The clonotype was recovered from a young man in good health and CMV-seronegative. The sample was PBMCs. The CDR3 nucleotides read TGTGCCAGCAGACAAAACGGACAGGGCGGCTACAATGAGCAATTCTTC. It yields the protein CASRQNGQGGYNEQFF.